These 29 T cell receptor beta chains came from one sample sequenced in a study of long-term antiretroviral therapy in people with HIV. At survey level, the immunoSEQ assay was run in its v3.0 version. Profiled with immunoSEQ multiplex PCR; TCRdb holds only in-frame clones, not every one. The data show about 16,000 clones, with about 84% seen just once and roughly 15% held by the top ten. The sequences come from unsorted PBMCs, collected 1.2 to 1.3 years before starting antiretroviral therapy. The origin of the receptors is a man aged 30 to 45 with HIV.

The chain carries TRBV28 and TRBJ1-5, with D unclear. This CDR3 region has 11 residues. V was clipped by 6 bases and J by 5 bases, with 5 bases between them. The germline V gene has CDR1 MDHEN and CDR2 SYDVKM. DNA for the CDR3: TGTGCCAGCAGCGTTTATCAGCCCCAGCATTTT. Translating it yields CASSVYQPQHF.

This chain uses TRBV10-1 with TRBJ2-7, with TRBD1 identical over 10 bases. Germline trimming cut 4 bases from V and 2 bases from J; bases unmatched to any gene: 17. The germline CDR1 and CDR2 sequences are WNHNN and SYGVQD (reference sequence). The length of the CDR3 is 19 residues. CDR3 region: CASSVRQGARGTQTYEQYF. The CDR3 nucleotides read TGCGCCAGCAGTGTACGACAGGGGGCGCGAGGAACGCAAACCTACGAGCAGTACTTC.

V usage is TRBV7-9 and J usage is TRBJ2-7; D call uncertain. V lost 5 bases and J lost 3, with 14 bases in between. This CDR3 is built from 14 residues. CDR1 is SEHNR and CDR2 is FQNEAQ in the germline V gene (reference sequence). CDR3 in amino acids: CASSRPGPLYEQYF. The CDR3 nucleotides are TGTGCCAGCAGCAGGCCAGGACCTCTCTACGAGCAGTACTTC.

This chain uses TRBV28 with TRBJ1-5; D perhaps matches TRBD1 (6 bases). This CDR3 has 14 amino acids. Trimming stripped 7 bases from V and 2 bases from J, with 12 bases between. Germline V lookup: CDR1 MDHEN, CDR2 SYDVKM. The CDR3 sequence is CASNTGFRNQPQHF. The CDR3 nucleotides are TGTGCCAGCAACACAGGGTTCCGCAATCAGCCCCAGCATTTT.

The chain recombines TRBV18 with TRBJ2-6; no firm D call. CDR1 and CDR2 (germline): KGHSH, LQKENI. Deletions cut 1 base from V and 3 bases from J, with 1 base between. There are 13 residues in the CDR3. CDR3 nucleotide sequence: TGTGCCAGCTCACCACGTGGGGCCAACGTCCTGACTTTC. Translating gives CASSPRGANVLTF.

V and J are TRBV19 and TRBJ1-3; D ambiguous. This CDR3 is built from 14 residues. V was trimmed by 6 bases and J by 0 bases, leaving 9 bases between them. Germline-derived CDR1 and CDR2 are LNHDA and SQIVND (reference sequence). CDR3 nucleotides: TGTGCCAGTAGCACACAGAGCTCTGGAAACACCATATATTTT. Protein product: CASSTQSSGNTIYF. Full variable domain (rest looked up from reference TRBV19 and TRBJ1-3): DGGITQSPKYLFRKEGQNVTLSCEQNLNHDAMYWYRQDPGQGLRLIYYSQIVNDFQKGDIAEGYSVSREKKESFPLTVTSAQKNPTAFYLCASSTQSSGNTIYFGEGSWLTVV.

This clone has just one count. This sequence joins TRBV7-9 and TRBJ1-2; no clear D. V lost 5 bases to trimming and J lost 8 bases, with 15 bases between them. CDR3 length: 13 amino acids. Germline CDR1 reads SEHNR; CDR2 reads FQNEAQ (reference sequence). CDR3 bases: TGTGCCAGCAGCCCTGGTCTTAGAGACGGCTACACCTTC. Its translation: CASSPGLRDGYTF.

This clone came up a few times. The chain joins TRBV25-1 to TRBJ1-1; unclear D gene. From germline, CDR1 is MGHDK and CDR2 SYGVNS. V dropped 6 bases and J dropped 0 bases, with 23 bases sitting between them. The CDR3 has 18 residues. The CDR3 region has the DNA TGTGCCAGCAGAGGCATAGATCCTTACACGCTCTTGAACACTGAAGCTTTCTTT. Translation: CASRGIDPYTLLNTEAFF. Full variable domain (remainder filled in from reference TRBV25-1 and TRBJ1-1): EADIYQTPRYLVIGTGKKITLECSQTMGHDKMYWYQQDPGMELHLIHYSYGVNSTEKGDLSSESTVSRIRTEHFPLTLESARPSHTSQYLCASRGIDPYTLLNTEAFFGQGTRLTVV.

The rearrangement links TRBV6-5 to TRBJ2-1; no definite D call. CDR1 and CDR2 (germline): MNHEY, SVGAGI. V gave up 4 bases and J gave up 8 bases, with 9 bases separating them. The CDR3 is 12 amino acids. The CDR3 DNA sequence: TGTGCCAGCAGTTTTGGTCCAGATGAGCAGTTCTTC. Translating it yields CASSFGPDEQFF.

This clone was seen a handful of times. The chain uses TRBV15 and TRBJ2-7; D is undetermined. The CDR3 has 14 residues. V lost 0 bases and J 5 bases, leaving 11 bases between the germline ends. The V gene's germline CDR1 is LNHNV and CDR2 YYDKDF (reference sequence). The DNA of the CDR3 is TGTGCCACCAGCAGAGAGGCTGGGAAGGACGAGCAGTACTTC. Encoded protein: CATSREAGKDEQYF.

This clone was seen just once. This chain connects TRBV6-6 to TRBJ2-1; 10 bases match TRBD2. The V segment lost 5 bases and the J segment 3 bases; nucleotides outside the gene matches: 4. CDR3 length: 15 residues. From germline, CDR1 is MNHNY and CDR2 SVGAGI (reference sequence). CDR3 in amino acids: CASSDSGRIYNEQFF. The CDR3 nucleotides are TGTGCCAGCAGTGATAGCGGGAGGATCTACAATGAGCAGTTCTTC.

The chain uses TRBV28 and TRBJ2-2; possibly TRBD2 for D (6 bases). The CDR3 covers 14 residues. From germline, CDR1 is MDHEN and CDR2 SYDVKM. V gave up 5 bases and J gave up 5 bases, with 12 bases separating them. CDR3 DNA: TGTGCCAGCAGTCCCGGGACTCGGACCGGGGAGCTGTTTTTT. It codes for CASSPGTRTGELFF.

The J gene is TRBJ2-3, the V gene TRBV5-1; 7 bases line up with TRBD2. The CDR3 length is 17 residues. With V trimmed by 0 bases and J by 0 bases, 7 bases remained unmatched. Germline CDR1 and CDR2: SGHRS and YFSETQ. In DNA, the CDR3 is TGCGCCAGCAGCTTGGCCGTTGCTAGCGGAAGCACAGATACGCAGTATTTT. Its translation: CASSLAVASGSTDTQYF.

V usage is TRBV7-3 and J usage is TRBJ1-3; 9 bases fit TRBD1. This CDR3 comprises 16 residues. Germline CDR1 is SGHTA and CDR2 is FQGTGA. V trimming: 5 bases; J trimming: 10 bases; junction bases outside the gene matches: 15. The CDR3 DNA reads as TGTGCCAGCAGCCCATACTCCCGGGACAGGGAGGTTACCATATATTTT. Translating gives CASSPYSRDREVTIYF.

The V call is TRBV30, the J call TRBJ1-4; weak D call: TRBD1 (5 bases). Germline V lookup: CDR1 GTSNPN, CDR2 SVGIG (reference sequence). Trimming took 6 bases from V and 7 from J, leaving 12 bases between them. The CDR3 is 12 amino acids. The CDR3 DNA follows: TGTGCCTGCAGGGCGTCCGGTGAAAAACTGTTTTTT. Encoded protein: CACRASGEKLFF.

This chain links TRBV30 with TRBJ2-7; 7 nucleotides agree with TRBD2. This CDR3 region has 20 residues. CDR1 is GTSNPN, CDR2 SVGIG, per germline (reference sequence). After removal of 2 bases from V and 2 bases from J, the junction contained 24 bases not matched to a gene. The CDR3 coding sequence is TGTGCCTGGAGTCCCACTTCTGCCATCGAGCGGGGAGGAGTTCCCTACGAGCAGTACTTC. Translating it yields CAWSPTSAIERGGVPYEQYF.

The chain combines TRBV28 with TRBJ2-7; 10 bases match TRBD2. The J segment lost 3 bases and the V segment lost 6 bases, leaving 8 bases of the junction unmatched. Germline CDR1 is MDHEN and CDR2 is SYDVKM. The CDR3 consists of 15 residues. The CDR3 sequence: CASRKTSGSDYEQYF. CDR3 sequence (DNA): TGTGCCAGCAGAAAGACTAGCGGGTCAGACTACGAGCAGTACTTC.

The gene calls are TRBV19 and TRBJ2-5, with 7 nucleotides matching TRBD1. Germline V lookup: CDR1 LNHDA, CDR2 SQIVND (reference sequence). The CDR3 contains 15 residues. V trimming: 5 bases; J trimming: 1 base; junction bases outside the gene matches: 7. This CDR3 is CASSEDRALQETQYF. CDR3 nucleotides: TGTGCCAGTAGTGAAGACAGGGCCCTCCAAGAGACCCAGTACTTC.

V gene TRBV2 combines with J gene TRBJ2-5; D might be TRBD1 or TRBD2, each matching 6 bases. Germline V lookup: CDR1 SNHLY, CDR2 FYNNEI. The CDR3 length is 13 residues. Trimming left V 7 bases short and J 5 bases short, with 14 bases between. The DNA of the CDR3 is TGTGCCAGCAAAGAGGCCGGGGGCGAGACCCAGTACTTC. Its translation is CASKEAGGETQYF.

The chain couples TRBV10-2 to TRBJ2-7; D gene ambiguous. The CDR3 runs 13 residues. The germline V and J ends were trimmed by 8 bases and 6 bases, with 17 bases remaining between them. The germline V gene encodes CDR1 WSHSY and CDR2 SAAADI. CDR3: CASEINPGGEQYF. The CDR3 DNA sequence: TGCGCCAGCGAAATCAACCCGGGTGGCGAGCAGTACTTC.

The genes are TRBV14 and TRBJ2-7; 12 nucleotides agree with TRBD2. This CDR3 region has 14 residues. Germline V CDR1 and CDR2: SGHDN, FVKESK. J gave up 12 bases and V 6 bases, and 12 bases lay outside the gene matches. The CDR3 nucleotides are TGTGCCAGCAGTCCCATCCTAGCGGGAGGGCCCCTGTACTTC. Protein sequence: CASSPILAGGPLYF. The full variable domain, in which reference TRBV14 and TRBJ2-7 provide the parts outside the CDR3, is EAGVTQFPSHSVIEKGQTVTLRCDPISGHDNLYWYRRVMGKEIKFLLHFVKESKQDESGMPNNRFLAERTGGTYSTLKVQPAELEDSGVYFCASSPILAGGPLYFGPGTRLTVT.

This clone was detected only once. The junction departs from germline at one end; a sequencing error may be responsible. The J gene is TRBJ2-1, the V gene TRBV7-7, with TRBD2 identical over 14 bases. From germline, CDR1 is SSHAT and CDR2 FNYEAQ (reference sequence). CDR3 size: 16 residues. CDR3 sequence (DNA): TGTGCTAGCAGTCGAACGGGACTAGCGGGAGAAAATGAGCAGTTCTTC. It encodes CASSRTGLAGENEQFF.

The chain employs TRBV5-4 and TRBJ1-2, with D possibly being TRBD1 (5 bases). The germline V gene has CDR1 SGHNT and CDR2 YYREEE (reference sequence). This CDR3 has 14 residues. V lost 2 bases and J lost 4, with 12 bases in between. The CDR3 DNA reads as TGTGCCAGCAGCTTTGATCGGGGACCCTATGGCTACACCTTC. Translation: CASSFDRGPYGYTF.

The rearrangement uses TRBV5-4 and TRBJ1-1; D perhaps matches TRBD1 (5 bases). Trimming took off 4 bases at V and 5 bases at J, with 12 bases between the two ends. CDR1 and CDR2 (germline): SGHNT, YYREEE (reference sequence). There are 13 residues in the CDR3. The CDR3 bases are TGTGCCAGCAGCGGCGAAAGGGGTACTGAAGCTTTCTTT. Residues: CASSGERGTEAFF.

The chain uses TRBV10-1 and TRBJ1-2; D is unresolved. V gave up 8 bases and J gave up 1 base, with 5 bases separating them. This CDR3 has 11 amino acids. Germline loops: CDR1 WNHNN, CDR2 SYGVQD (reference sequence). The CDR3 region has the DNA TGCGCCAGCTCCGATAACTATGGCTACACCTTC. Encoded protein: CASSDNYGYTF.

Only one count was recorded for this clone. The genes are TRBV29-1 and TRBJ1-4; no clear D gene. The CDR3 length is 13 residues. The germline gives CDR1 SQVTM, CDR2 ANQGSEA. Trimming shortened V by 3 bases and J by 8 bases, and 13 bases separated the two germline ends. The CDR3 DNA follows: TGCAGCGTTGATTCCGGATCCGAAGAAAAACTGTTTTTT. Protein: CSVDSGSEEKLFF.

This chain connects TRBV19 to TRBJ2-7; D possibly corresponds to TRBD2 (6 bases). The V gene's germline CDR1 is LNHDA and CDR2 SQIVND (reference sequence). The CDR3 covers 15 residues. V lost 3 bases to trimming and J lost 4 bases, with 16 bases between them. The CDR3: CASSIDGTFGYEQYF. The CDR3 nucleotides are TGTGCCAGTAGTATTGACGGGACTTTCGGATACGAGCAGTACTTC.

The chain combines TRBV6-1 with TRBJ1-5; a possible D gene is TRBD1 (6 bases). This CDR3 region has 15 residues. The germline V gene encodes CDR1 MNHNS and CDR2 SASEGT. Between the trimmed V and J ends, which lost 6 bases and 6 bases, there was a span of 18 bases. The CDR3 bases are TGTGCCAGCAGCCAGGGACACCTAGGGGGTCAGCCCCAGCATTTT. Its protein product is CASSQGHLGGQPQHF.

This chain uses TRBV5-5 with TRBJ2-7; the match to TRBD2 covers 9 bases. This CDR3 is built from 13 residues. Unmatched junction bases numbered 4, after V lost 4 bases and J lost 5 bases. CDR1 SGHKS and CDR2 YYEKEE come from the germline V gene (reference sequence). In nucleotides, the CDR3 is TGTGCCAGCAGCCCCCTAGCGGGGAACGAGCAGTACTTC. Its protein is CASSPLAGNEQYF.